The 11 T cell receptor beta chains listed next were all sequenced from one sample in a study of T-cell reconstitution after alpha-beta-depleted transplantation in children. Preparation of the TCRbeta library used unique molecular identifiers. A single record per CDR3 protein comes from TCRdb applying MiXCR to the PCR reads. The top ten hold around 10% of the sample, which has hundreds of thousands of distinct CDR3 sequences, 9.9% seen once. This material consisted of PBMCs from the stem cell graft donor, taken from the stem cell graft. These receptors came from a human donor who donated a stem cell graft to a child with SCID.

This clonotype was seen a handful of times. The chain is built from TRBV9 and TRBJ2-2; D assignment may be TRBD1 or TRBD2 (6 bases each). Trimming took off 0 bases at V and 0 bases at J, with 12 bases between the two ends. Germline V CDR1 and CDR2: SGDLS, YYNGEE. The length of the CDR3 is 17 residues. DNA of the CDR3: TGTGCCAGCAGCGTAGCTCACGGGGGCCCGAACACCGGGGAGCTGTTTTTT. Translated, it gives CASSVAHGGPNTGELFF.

In this sample, this clonotype turned up many times. The chain joins TRBV12-3 or TRBV12-4 to TRBJ2-3; unclear D gene. Trimming removed 2 bases from V and 2 bases from J, with 11 bases in between. The CDR3 has 15 amino acids. The CDR3 DNA is TGTGCCAGCAGTTTAATAGGAGCCGCCACAGATACGCAGTATTTT. Translation gives CASSLIGAATDTQYF.

The CDR3 nucleotides read TGCAGTGCCCTGGCAGGGAGCACTGAAGCTTTCTTT. Residues: CSALAGSTEAFF. The chain is built from TRBV20-1 and TRBJ1-1, with a weak D call TRBD1 (5 bases). The V gene's germline CDR1 is DFQATT and CDR2 SNEGSKA (reference sequence). V lost 6 bases and J lost 4, with 12 bases in between. This CDR3 contains 12 residues.

This clonotype has a count of ten or more. This chain links TRBV6-6 with TRBJ2-3; D is unclear. The CDR3 is 12 amino acids. V dropped 4 bases and J dropped 5 bases, with 7 bases sitting between them. CDR1 MNHNY and CDR2 SVGAGI come from the germline V gene (reference sequence). This CDR3 reads CASSFRKDTQYF. The CDR3 coding sequence is TGTGCCAGCAGTTTTCGAAAAGATACGCAGTATTTT.

The table lists this clonotype with a few counts. The rearrangement joins TRBV6-5 to TRBJ2-3; D is undetermined. The CDR3 loop spans 16 amino acids. Between the trimmed V and J ends, which lost 4 bases and 2 bases, there was a span of 16 bases. The germline V gene encodes CDR1 MNHEY and CDR2 SVGAGI. In DNA form, the CDR3 reads TGTGCCAGCAGTTCAGACCTTCGGGCAAACACAGATACGCAGTATTTT. Amino acids: CASSSDLRANTDTQYF.

This sequence joins TRBV5-5 and TRBJ2-7; D assignment may be TRBD1 or TRBD2 (6 bases each). V lost 2 bases and J 2 bases, leaving 23 bases between the germline ends. The CDR3 consists of 18 residues. Germline assignment: CDR1 SGHKS and CDR2 YYEKEE (reference sequence). Here the CDR3 reads CASSFIGSGGTTAYEQYF. As DNA, the CDR3 is TGTGCCAGCAGCTTTATAGGGTCAGGCGGGACAACCGCCTACGAGCAGTACTTC.

In this sample, this clonotype turned up many times. V and J are TRBV12-3 or TRBV12-4 and TRBJ1-2; TRBD1 is a possible D gene (5 bases). The CDR3 consists of 12 residues. Trimming stripped 5 bases from V and 4 bases from J, with 8 bases between. CDR3 DNA sequence: TGTGCCAGCAGTGGGGGTGGCTATGGCTACACCTTC. This sequence encodes CASSGGGYGYTF.

V is TRBV12-3 or TRBV12-4 and J is TRBJ1-1, with D tentatively TRBD1 (5 bases). The V end was cut by 7 bases, the J end by 6 bases, with 12 bases between. This CDR3 has 12 amino acids. The CDR3 region has the DNA TGTGCCAGCACCTGGGGCCCCCCTGAAGCTTTCTTT. Its translation is CASTWGPPEAFF.

This clonotype was counted only a few times. The CDR3 reads CSAGLLQGPAYGYTF. The CDR3 DNA reads as TGCAGTGCTGGGCTCCTACAGGGCCCGGCCTATGGCTACACCTTC. The genes are TRBV20-1 and TRBJ1-2, with D perhaps TRBD1 (6 bases). This CDR3 contains 15 residues. The V end lost 5 bases, the J end lost 4 bases, and 20 bases lay between the germline ends. Per germline, CDR1 DFQATT and CDR2 SNEGSKA (reference sequence).

V gene TRBV11-1 combines with J gene TRBJ2-6; the match to TRBD1 covers 8 bases. This CDR3 comprises 18 residues. Germline CDR1 reads SGHAT; CDR2 reads FQDESV (reference sequence). V dropped 5 bases and J dropped 2; count of bases not matched to a gene: 11. The CDR3 DNA follows: TGTGCCAGCAGCCATCCGGGACAGGCCCCAGCTGGGGCCAACGTCCTGACTTTC. Translated, it gives CASSHPGQAPAGANVLTF.

The gene calls are TRBV5-5 and TRBJ1-2, with D possibly being TRBD1 (6 bases). The CDR3 extends over 15 amino acids. In germline, CDR1 is SGHKS, CDR2 YYEKEE (reference sequence). The V gene lost 4 bases and the J gene lost 2 bases, with 15 bases spanning the gap. The CDR3 sequence: CASSRGGHANYGYTF. CDR3 nucleotides: TGTGCCAGCAGCCGAGGGGGACACGCGAACTATGGCTACACCTTC.